This T cell receptor beta chain derives from a study of T cell repertoires and HLA-DP antigens. Here immunoSEQ multiplex PCR was the method, and the copy in TCRdb shows in-frame clones only, minus some. The table lists some 89,000 clones, about 89% of them singletons, with roughly 1.6% in the top ten. This clone was seen just once. Its antigen is not identified. Germline assignment: CDR1 SGHTA and CDR2 FQGNSA. This CDR3 has 16 amino acids. The V gene end was trimmed by 1 base and the J gene end by 6 bases; junction bases not matched to a gene: 5. The chain links TRBV7-2 to TRBJ2-2, with 10 bases aligning to TRBD2. Sequencing input: CD4+ T cells from PBMCs. The sequence came from a man aged 50 or older in good health and CMV-seronegative. The CDR3 reads CASSLGLAGAAGELFF. The CDR3 nucleotides read TGTGCCAGCAGCTTAGGGCTAGCGGGAGCGGCCGGGGAGCTGTTTTTT.